One and the same sample provided the 24 T cell receptor beta chains below, sequenced in a study of T cells in Graves' hyperthyroidism and ophthalmopathy. TCR beta CDR3 region amplification was performed from RNA transcripts. First-round RT-PCR targeting the TCR CDR3 was performed with the HTBI primer set. TCRdb recomputed calls from the multiplex PCR reads with MiXCR, one row per CDR3 protein. The data show about 210,000 distinct CDR3 sequences, roughly 18% seen once. The specimen was blood. These receptors originate from a man aged 50 to 60 with Graves' hyperthyroidism.

This clonotype was seen a single time. At one boundary the junction diverges from the germline segment, which might be a read error. The genes are TRBV11-2 and TRBJ2-3, with D perhaps being TRBD1 or TRBD2 (5 bases each). The CDR3 runs 16 residues. CDR1 and CDR2 (germline): SGHAT, FQNNGV. The CDR3 sequence is CASSQKGPHVTDTQYF. Here the CDR3 DNA reads TGCGCCAGCAGCCAAAAGGGACCCCATGTCACAGATACGCAGTATTTT.

There are a few counts of this clonotype. The J gene is TRBJ1-5, the V gene TRBV9; D perhaps matches TRBD1 (5 bases). CDR1 and CDR2 (germline): SGDLS, YYNGEE. V lost 0 bases to trimming and J lost 3 bases, with 10 bases between them. The CDR3 runs 15 residues. The CDR3 DNA sequence: TGTGCCAGCAGCGTAGATGGGGGGAACAATCAGCCCCAGCATTTT. Its translation: CASSVDGGNNQPQHF.

The CDR3 region is CASSLRRPLDIQYF. Written as DNA, the CDR3 is TGTGCCAGCAGTTTAAGGCGGCCTCTGGACATTCAGTACTTC. The V and J genes are TRBV12-3 or TRBV12-4 and TRBJ2-4; D gene uncertain. The CDR3 has 14 residues. V lost 2 bases to trimming and J lost 8 bases, with 13 bases between them.

Points on this clonotype: This likely comes from a read error, as the CDR3 has no conserved phenylalanine or tryptophan at its end. The chain links TRBV2 to TRBJ1-5, with 7 bases fitting TRBD1. The V and J ends lost 3 bases and 0 bases, in that order; junction bases with no gene match: 2. This CDR3 comprises 15 residues. Germline V gives CDR1 SNHLY, CDR2 FYNNEI. The CDR3 spells CASSDRGYSNQPQHL. CDR3 DNA sequence: TGTGCCAGCAGTGACAGGGGGTATAGCAATCAGCCCCAGCATCTT.

This clonotype showed up just a few times. The gene calls are TRBV5-5 and TRBJ1-2; maybe TRBD1 (5 bases). Germline-derived CDR1 and CDR2 are SGHKS and YYEKEE (reference sequence). The CDR3 is 15 amino acids. V lost 0 bases and J 4 bases, leaving 13 bases between the germline ends. CDR3 protein: CASSLVPGMSYGYTF. Here the CDR3 DNA reads TGTGCCAGCAGCTTGGTCCCAGGGATGAGCTATGGCTACACCTTC.

This clonotype turned up a few times. CDR3 in amino acids: CASSRSAVPHNEQFF. CDR3 sequence (DNA): TGTGCCAGTAGCCGGTCAGCGGTCCCCCACAATGAGCAGTTCTTC. This chain connects TRBV19 to TRBJ2-1, with D perhaps matching TRBD2 (5 bases). Trimming stripped 6 bases from V and 5 bases from J, with 17 bases between. The CDR3 is 15 amino acids. Looked up from germline, CDR1 is LNHDA and CDR2 is SQIVND (reference sequence).

The V and J genes are TRBV6-1 and TRBJ2-7; 7 bases are shared with TRBD2. The CDR3 length is 14 residues. Trimming took 2 bases from V and 3 from J; bases not matched to a gene: 4. The V gene's germline CDR1 is MNHNS and CDR2 SASEGT. CDR3 nucleotides: TGTGCCAGCAGTGAATATGGCGGGAGCTACGAGCAGTACTTC. Amino acids: CASSEYGGSYEQYF.

The chain is built from TRBV7-9 and TRBJ1-1; 10 bases agree with TRBD1. CDR1 is SEHNR and CDR2 is FQNEAQ in the germline V gene (reference sequence). The junction had 6 bases not matched to a gene; V was cut back by 5 bases and J by 0 bases. The CDR3 runs to 16 residues. CDR3 amino acids: CASSTRTGGLNTEAFF. Written as DNA, the CDR3 is TGTGCCAGCAGCACCCGGACAGGGGGATTGAACACTGAAGCTTTCTTT.

This clonotype was counted many times. V is TRBV29-1 and J is TRBJ1-1; tentatively, D is TRBD1 (5 bases). Germline V gene lookup returns CDR1 SQVTM and CDR2 ANQGSEA. Trimming took off 4 bases at V and 7 bases at J, with 16 bases between the two ends. CDR3 length equals 13 residues. Here the CDR3 reads CSVVQAGYIEAFF. The CDR3 bases are TGCAGCGTTGTTCAGGCAGGGTACATTGAAGCTTTCTTT.

This clonotype was seen just once. This rearrangement joins TRBV3-1 to TRBJ2-7; 7 bases map to TRBD1. V shed 3 bases, J shed 3 bases, and the junction held 5 bases outside the gene matches. The CDR3 covers 14 residues. The V gene's germline CDR1 is LGHDT and CDR2 YNNKEL (reference sequence). CDR3 nucleotides: TGTGCCAGCAGCCACGGCGACAGGGACTACGAGCAGTACTTC. It yields the protein CASSHGDRDYEQYF.

Many counts were recorded for this clonotype. In DNA form, the CDR3 reads TGTGCCAGCAGCTGGGGGACTAGCGGGAGGGCTGAGCAGTTCTTC. Its protein product is CASSWGTSGRAEQFF. This chain links TRBV11-2 with TRBJ2-1, with 16 bases lining up with TRBD2. The CDR3 has 15 amino acids. Germline V CDR1 and CDR2: SGHAT, FQNNGV. J was trimmed by 9 bases and V by 4 bases; bases with no gene match: 3.

This clonotype came up many times. This sequence joins TRBV3-1 and TRBJ2-7; D uncertain. V was pared by 0 bases and J by 4 bases, with 13 bases between. The CDR3 spans 15 residues. Germline V gene data show CDR1 as LGHDT and CDR2 as YNNKEL (reference sequence). The CDR3 coding sequence is TGTGCCAGCAGCCAAGAGGGCGGCCGTCGGTACGAGCAGTACTTC. Its protein is CASSQEGGRRYEQYF.

This clonotype was counted at least ten times. The rearrangement uses TRBV12-3 or TRBV12-4 and TRBJ1-2; D not resolved. This CDR3 is 12 amino acids long. The V end lost 3 bases, the J end lost 1 base, and 3 bases lay between the germline ends. The CDR3 DNA is TGTGCCAGCAGTTTCCATAACTATGGCTACACCTTC. It yields the protein CASSFHNYGYTF.

The chain is built from TRBV12-3 or TRBV12-4 and TRBJ2-6; unclear D gene. This CDR3 comprises 15 residues. Trimming removed 7 bases at V and 2 bases at J, with 12 bases between. This CDR3 is CASNARRTGANVLTF. The DNA of the CDR3 is TGTGCCAGCAACGCCCGTAGGACTGGGGCCAACGTCCTGACTTTC.

This clonotype has more than one count but fewer than ten. The chain has TRBV20-1 and TRBJ2-5, with 7 bases matching TRBD2. J gave up 3 bases and V 3 bases, and 10 bases lay outside the gene matches. This CDR3 is 15 amino acids long. Germline CDR1 DFQATT, CDR2 SNEGSKA (reference sequence). The CDR3 region is CSASPVGAGKETQYF. CDR3 coding DNA: TGCAGTGCTAGCCCCGTGGGAGCGGGAAAAGAGACCCAGTACTTC.

This clonotype was seen only a few times. The chain is built from TRBV9 and TRBJ2-2; 12 bases are shared with TRBD2. V shed 3 bases and J 3 bases; nucleotides not matched to a gene: 3. Germline V lookup: CDR1 SGDLS, CDR2 YYNGEE. CDR3 size: 16 residues. The CDR3 is CASSGGLAGYTGELFF. DNA for the CDR3: TGTGCCAGCAGCGGAGGACTAGCGGGATACACCGGGGAGCTGTTTTTT.

There are many counts of this clonotype. The rearrangement links TRBV6-1 to TRBJ1-6; the D gene is possibly TRBD1 (5 bases). V lost 5 bases, J lost 8 bases, and 25 bases lay in between. CDR1 and CDR2 (germline): MNHNS, SASEGT. The CDR3 is made up of 18 amino acids. CDR3 protein: CASSLRTSLRGGDSPLHF. CDR3 DNA sequence: TGTGCCAGCAGTTTACGGACAAGCCTAAGAGGTGGGGATTCACCCCTCCACTTT.

In this sample, this clonotype turned up a few times. This sequence joins TRBV7-8 and TRBJ2-2, with a tentative D call TRBD2 (5 bases). Trimming shortened V by 5 bases and J by 0 bases, and 10 bases separated the two germline ends. Germline values: CDR1 SGHVS, CDR2 FQNEAQ. This CDR3 has 15 residues. The CDR3 DNA is TGTGCCAGCAGCAACAGCGGCGCGAACACCGGGGAGCTGTTTTTT. Protein sequence: CASSNSGANTGELFF.

The chain links TRBV6-2 or TRBV6-3 to TRBJ2-2, with D possibly matching TRBD2 (5 bases). Germline V CDR1 and CDR2: MNHEY, SVGEGT. CDR3 size: 14 residues. Trimming took off 2 bases at V and 6 bases at J, with 10 bases between the two ends. CDR3 DNA: TGTGCCAGCAGTTACCCTACTAGTTCCGGGGAGCTGTTTTTT. Protein: CASSYPTSSGELFF.

The sample holds a few counts of this clonotype. This chain uses TRBV4-1 with TRBJ1-3; unclear D gene. The CDR3 covers 11 residues. Trimming left V 1 base short and J 10 bases short, with 5 bases between. Germline V lookup: CDR1 MGHRA, CDR2 YSYEKL. CDR3: CASSQADTIYF. The CDR3 DNA follows: TGCGCCAGCAGCCAAGCCGATACCATATATTTT.

This clonotype was counted many times. The chain links TRBV28 to TRBJ2-2; D unclear. The V end lost 2 bases, the J end lost 3 bases, and 10 bases lay between the germline ends. From germline, CDR1 is MDHEN and CDR2 SYDVKM. This CDR3 has 15 amino acids. This chain's CDR3 is CASSLRWLDTGELFF. The CDR3 region has the DNA TGTGCCAGCAGTTTAAGGTGGTTAGACACCGGGGAGCTGTTTTTT.

Ten or more counts support this clonotype. V is TRBV18 and J is TRBJ2-7, with D perhaps matching TRBD1 (5 bases). Trimming pared 3 bases from V and 2 bases from J, leaving 11 bases between. Germline CDR1 is KGHSH and CDR2 is LQKENI. CDR3 length equals 14 residues. CDR3 in DNA: TGTGCCAGCTCACCCGGGCTGGGGCCCTACGAGCAGTACTTC. It encodes CASSPGLGPYEQYF.

The chain has TRBV5-1 and TRBJ2-3; 7 positions agree with TRBD2. The germline V gene encodes CDR1 SGHRS and CDR2 YFSETQ. V gave up 0 bases and J gave up 8 bases; unmatched junction bases: 9. The CDR3 extends over 15 amino acids. CDR3 sequence (DNA): TGCGCCAGCAGCTTGGAGATAGCGGGCATGGGTACGCAGTATTTT. Encoded protein: CASSLEIAGMGTQYF.

This clonotype came up many times. The chain combines TRBV12-5 with TRBJ2-1, with unresolved D. V was pared by 0 bases and J by 9 bases, with 12 bases between. Per the germline V gene, CDR1 is LGHNT and CDR2 is FRNRAP. The CDR3 is 14 residues long. The CDR3 nucleotides read TGTGCTAGTGGTTTGGTACTGGAAGGTTCTGAGCAGTTCTTC. Its translation: CASGLVLEGSEQFF.